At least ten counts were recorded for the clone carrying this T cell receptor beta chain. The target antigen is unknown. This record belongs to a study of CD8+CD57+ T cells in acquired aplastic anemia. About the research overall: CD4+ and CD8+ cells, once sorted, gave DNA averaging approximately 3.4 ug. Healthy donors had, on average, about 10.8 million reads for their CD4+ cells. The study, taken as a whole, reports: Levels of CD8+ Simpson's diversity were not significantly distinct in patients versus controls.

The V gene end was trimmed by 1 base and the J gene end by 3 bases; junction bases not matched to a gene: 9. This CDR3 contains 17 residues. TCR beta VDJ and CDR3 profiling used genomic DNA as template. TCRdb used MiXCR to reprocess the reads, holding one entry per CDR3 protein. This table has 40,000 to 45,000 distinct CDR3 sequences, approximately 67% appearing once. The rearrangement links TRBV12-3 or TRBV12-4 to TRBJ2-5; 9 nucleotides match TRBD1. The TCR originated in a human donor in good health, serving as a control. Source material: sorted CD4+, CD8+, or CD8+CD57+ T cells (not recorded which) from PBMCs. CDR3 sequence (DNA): TGTGCCAGCAGTTTAGGGTACACAGGGGGCGCAGAAGAGACCCAGTACTTC. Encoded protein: CASSLGYTGGAEETQYF.